The present T cell receptor beta chain was sequenced within a study of T cells in Graves' hyperthyroidism and ophthalmopathy. TCR beta CDR3 regions were amplified from RNA transcripts. TCR CDR3 underwent first-round RT-PCR with the HTBI primer set. TCRdb passed the multiplex PCR reads through MiXCR, listing each CDR3 protein once. The data contain 530,000 or so distinct CDR3 sequences, around a quarter of them seen just once; the ten biggest clones take up over 9%. In its sample, this clonotype was seen a few times. A junction end diverges from the germline sequence, so it may reflect a read error. This CDR3 has 16 residues.

This chain connects TRBV12-3 or TRBV12-4 to TRBJ2-2; TRBD2 is a possible D gene (6 bases). This sequence was found in a young woman with Graves' ophthalmopathy. What was sequenced was blood. The CDR3 sequence is CASSFAGPPNAGELFF. In DNA, the CDR3 is TGTGCCAGCAGTTTCGCGGGACCCCCGAACGCCGGGGAGCTGTTTTTT.